Listed below are T cell receptor beta chains from one sample, sequenced in a study of cytomegalovirus exposure and HLA in healthy donors. The method was immunoSEQ multiplex PCR; TCRdb's version includes in-frame clones alone and lacks a portion of them. Found here are about 200,000 clones, roughly 84% of them singletons; the top ten hold around 15%. Sequenced: PBMCs. The receptors were sampled from a woman in her 30s in good health and CMV-seropositive. The conserved cysteine and the conserved F or W are not part of the CDR3 here. A D gene is named only where the DNA matches it firmly.

j_call	v_call	d_call	cdr3_aa
TRBJ1-4	TRBV6-5	TRBD1	ASSRRDRHEKLF
TRBJ2-7	TRBV19	-	ASSIEGSGITTKPYEQY
TRBJ1-2	TRBV19	-	ASGQIPNYGYT
TRBJ1-5	TRBV6-6	-	ASSPRTGNQPQH
TRBJ2-5	TRBV28	TRBD2	ASSHQGLAGTETQY
TRBJ2-5	TRBV18	-	ASSLGQRWETQY
TRBJ2-1	TRBV5-8	-	ASRGQSGRNEQF
TRBJ2-1	TRBV7-2	-	ASSLDGQLYNEQF
TRBJ2-3	TRBV4-2	-	ASSLLTASTDTQY
TRBJ2-1	TRBV6-1	-	ASSEATGSSYNEQF
TRBJ2-7	TRBV6-5	TRBD1	ASSQMTGRQEQY
TRBJ1-1	TRBV29-1	-	SVGGERGTF
TRBJ1-2	TRBV27	-	ASRRQGYNYGYT
TRBJ2-1	TRBV6-5	TRBD1	ASSRGQVNEQF
TRBJ1-5	TRBV7-9	TRBD1	ASSSQTYRGNQPQH
TRBJ2-1	TRBV14	TRBD2	ASSKWAGGPSYNEQF
TRBJ1-2	TRBV28	-	ASSPDRLYGYT
TRBJ1-2	TRBV19	-	ASTTRGDYT
TRBJ2-1	TRBV5-1	TRBD2	ASTPSGSSYNEQF
TRBJ2-7	TRBV13	TRBD1	ASSSPHRGRNEQY
TRBJ1-6	TRBV2	-	ASTQTNSPLH
TRBJ2-7	TRBV4-1	-	ASSQDPGILAYEQY
TRBJ1-5	TRBV18	TRBD1	ASSPGTVLSNQPQH
TRBJ1-2	TRBV29-1	-	SVEDLGEARGYT
TRBJ1-2	TRBV18	-	ASSPEDGGRVYGYT
TRBJ2-7	TRBV2	-	ASRYSYEQY
TRBJ2-3	TRBV5-1	TRBD2	ASSWKPGLAGGPTDTQY
TRBJ2-7	TRBV5-4	TRBD2	ASSPDSSGRVASYEQY
TRBJ2-5	TRBV28	-	ASRLTGLRETQY
TRBJ2-7	TRBV9	TRBD2	ASSGGLAGQYEQY
TRBJ2-1	TRBV11-2	TRBD2	ASSLDREVEQF
TRBJ2-3	TRBV20-1	-	SAPDIPFRY
TRBJ2-2	TRBV5-4	TRBD2	ASSGTSGIPGELF
TRBJ2-7	TRBV29-1	-	SVASRDRGYEQY
TRBJ2-1	TRBV6-5	TRBD1	ASTSQGAYNEQF
TRBJ2-1	TRBV7-9	-	ASSLAGRYNEQF
TRBJ1-2	TRBV5-6	TRBD1	ASSTPGTGEDYGYT
TRBJ2-1	TRBV6-6	TRBD2	ASSYSGGGTYNEQF
TRBJ1-2	TRBV30	-	AWSVSGVGYT
TRBJ2-4	TRBV19	-	ASSISRTGLGVLAKNIQY
TRBJ2-3	TRBV5-1	-	ASSLEPSSTDTQY
TRBJ2-2	TRBV27	TRBD2	ATKPLGSGRGELF
TRBJ2-7	TRBV29-1	-	SARGNLDSYEQY